These 29 T cell receptor beta chains originate from one sample sequenced in a study of identical twins. MiXCR was run by TCRdb on the 5' RACE reads, yielding one entry per CDR3 protein. The sample contains about 200,000 distinct CDR3 sequences, less than 20% of which appear only once. In addition, the sample was reused for a study of T cells expressing NK-cell markers.

Sequences were obtained from CD8+ T cells sorted from blood. The receptors originated from a woman aged 18-30 years in good health.

The sample holds a few counts of this clonotype. V gene TRBV12-3 or TRBV12-4 combines with J gene TRBJ2-7; 7 nucleotides align to TRBD2. V shed 5 bases, J shed 5 bases, and the junction held 9 bases outside the gene matches. The CDR3 has 14 residues. Here the CDR3 DNA reads TGTGCCAGCAGTCCCCTGGGGGGGTTCGACGAGCAGTACTTC. It yields the protein CASSPLGGFDEQYF.

This clonotype was seen only a few times. The V call is TRBV5-6, the J call TRBJ1-1; possible D gene TRBD1, 6 bases. This CDR3 has 15 residues. CDR1 SGHDT and CDR2 YYEEEE come from the germline V gene. Deletions cut 5 bases from V and 4 bases from J, with 18 bases between. The CDR3 sequence is CASRIRTVAVTEAFF. The DNA of the CDR3 is TGTGCCAGCAGGATCCGGACAGTCGCAGTCACTGAAGCTTTCTTT.

The table lists this clonotype with a few counts. The V call is TRBV29-1, the J call TRBJ2-2; possible D gene TRBD2, 5 bases. Germline V gene lookup returns CDR1 SQVTM and CDR2 ANQGSEA. This CDR3 spans 14 amino acids. Deletions cut 4 bases from V and 5 bases from J, with 14 bases between. The CDR3 here is CSVVPRALTGELFF. In nucleotides, the CDR3 is TGCAGCGTTGTCCCGCGGGCGCTAACCGGGGAGCTGTTTTTT.

This clonotype was seen a few times. The rearrangement joins TRBV9 to TRBJ2-1; D is perhaps TRBD1 (7 bases). Between the trimmed V and J ends, which lost 3 bases and 1 base, there was a span of 14 bases. Germline CDR1 is SGDLS and CDR2 is YYNGEE. This CDR3 has 16 residues. CDR3 DNA: TGTGCCAGCAGCGGTTACAGGGGACTTTCCTACAATGAGCAGTTCTTC. Its protein is CASSGYRGLSYNEQFF.

This clonotype appeared a few times. The J gene is TRBJ2-7, the V gene TRBV11-2; TRBD1 agrees at 11 bases. CDR3 length: 15 residues. V shed 5 bases and J 3 bases; nucleotides not matched to a gene: 6. Germline values: CDR1 SGHAT, CDR2 FQNNGV. In DNA, the CDR3 is TGTGCCAGCAGCATAGGACAGGGGGCCTACTACGAGCAGTACTTC. Translation: CASSIGQGAYYEQYF.

The J gene is TRBJ2-2, the V gene TRBV11-2; D not certain. Germline V gene sequence: CDR1 SGHAT, CDR2 FQNNGV. The CDR3 is made up of 11 amino acids. Trimming removed 7 bases at V and 7 bases at J, with 7 bases between. Here the CDR3 reads CASNANGELFF. The DNA of the CDR3 is TGTGCCAGCAATGCGAACGGGGAGCTGTTTTTT. Together with reference TRBV11-2 and TRBJ2-2, the CDR3 gives the full variable domain: EAGVAQSPRYKIIEKRQSVAFWCNPISGHATLYWYQQILGQGPKLLIQFQNNGVVDDSQLPKDRFSAERLKGVDSTLKIQPAKLEDSAVYLCASNANGELFFGEGSRLTVL.

This clonotype was counted ten times or more. The gene calls are TRBV5-1 and TRBJ2-3; 8 bases are a match to TRBD1. V shed 3 bases, J shed 5 bases, and the junction held 11 bases outside the gene matches. This CDR3 has 16 amino acids. Per the germline V gene, CDR1 is SGHRS and CDR2 is YFSETQ. Written as DNA, the CDR3 is TGCGCCAGCAGCTCGGATCCGGGACAGGCTGTAGATACGCAGTATTTT. This gives the protein CASSSDPGQAVDTQYF.

This clonotype was recorded at least ten times. The chain's CDR3 is CASSYTGGYNEQFF. The CDR3 nucleotides read TGTGCCAGCAGTTACACGGGGGGCTACAATGAGCAGTTCTTC. The V and J genes are TRBV6-2 or TRBV6-3 and TRBJ2-1, with 7 bases matching TRBD2. V dropped 2 bases and J dropped 3; count of bases not matched to a gene: 1. This CDR3 comprises 14 residues. From germline, CDR1 is MNHEY and CDR2 SVGEGT.

V and J are TRBV5-1 and TRBJ2-7, with 8 bases fitting TRBD1. From germline, CDR1 is SGHRS and CDR2 YFSETQ. V gave up 3 bases and J gave up 6 bases; unmatched junction bases: 5. The CDR3 has 13 residues. CDR3: CASSSGTGPEQYF. CDR3 nucleotide sequence: TGCGCCAGCAGCTCCGGGACAGGACCCGAGCAGTACTTC. Supplemented by reference TRBV5-1 and TRBJ2-7, the full variable domain reads KAGVTQTPRYLIKTRGQQVTLSCSPISGHRSVSWYQQTPGQGLQFLFEYFSETQRNKGNFPGRFSGRQFSNSRSEMNVSTLELGDSALYLCASSSGTGPEQYFGPGTRLTVT.

Only a few counts were recorded for this clonotype. The chain couples TRBV12-3 or TRBV12-4 to TRBJ2-7, with TRBD2 matching over 8 bases. The CDR3 runs 14 residues. Trimming removed 5 bases from V and 2 bases from J; junction bases left unmatched: 5. The CDR3 reads CASSPHSGTYEQYF. The CDR3 DNA reads TGTGCCAGCAGTCCCCATAGCGGGACCTACGAGCAGTACTTC.

CDR3 sequence: CASSSPRGDYDQYF. Here the CDR3 DNA reads TGTGCCAGCAGCAGCCCTCGTGGCGACTACGACCAGTACTTC. The V gene is TRBV21-1, the J gene TRBJ2-7; no check of the table's D call, TRBD2, against the DNA was made. TRBV21-1 is a pseudogene segment. This CDR3 is 14 amino acids long.

This clonotype was recorded a few times. The chain employs TRBV6-1 and TRBJ2-5, with TRBD2 matching over 8 bases. Trimming at V came to 6 bases and at J to 5 bases, leaving 14 bases not matched to a gene. Germline CDR1 MNHNS, CDR2 SASEGT. This CDR3 region has 16 residues. The CDR3 region is CASRTTSGSARETQYF. CDR3 coding DNA: TGTGCCAGCAGAACCACCAGCGGGAGTGCTAGGGAGACCCAGTACTTC.

The chain links TRBV7-9 to TRBJ2-3, with TRBD2 matching 12 bases. This CDR3 comprises 17 residues. CDR1 SEHNR and CDR2 FQNEAQ come from the germline V gene (reference sequence). The V and J ends lost 5 bases and 0 bases, in that order; junction bases with no gene match: 6. CDR3 nucleotides: TGTGCCAGCAGCCCGTGGACTAGCGGGACTAGCACAGATACGCAGTATTTT. It translates to CASSPWTSGTSTDTQYF.

V and J are TRBV13 and TRBJ2-5; TRBD1 agrees at 7 bases. This CDR3 has 16 residues. V shed 4 bases and J 2 bases; nucleotides not matched to a gene: 10. Germline V CDR1 and CDR2: PRHDT, FYEKMQ (reference sequence). The CDR3 here is CASSYLGGGGQETQYF. The DNA for the CDR3 is TGTGCCAGCAGCTACCTAGGGGGCGGCGGGCAAGAGACCCAGTACTTC.

The gene calls are TRBV7-6 and TRBJ2-3; no definite D call. This CDR3 region has 13 residues. Trimming took off 0 bases at V and 4 bases at J, with 5 bases between the two ends. The germline V gene has CDR1 SGHVS and CDR2 FNYEAQ. The CDR3 region is CASSLAFPDTQYF. In nucleotides, the CDR3 is TGTGCCAGCAGCTTAGCGTTTCCAGATACGCAGTATTTT.

The CDR3 protein is CASSFRGEQYF. As DNA, the CDR3 is TGTGCCAGTAGTTTCCGTGGAGAGCAGTACTTC. This chain connects TRBV19 to TRBJ2-7, with D hard to call. Germline CDR1 LNHDA, CDR2 SQIVND (reference sequence). V lost 5 bases, J lost 7 bases, and 9 bases lay in between. This CDR3 is 11 amino acids long.

J is TRBJ2-5 and V is TRBV6-1; 11 bases fit TRBD2. V trimming: 6 bases; J trimming: 5 bases; junction bases outside the gene matches: 8. Germline CDR1 MNHNS, CDR2 SASEGT. The CDR3 loop spans 15 amino acids. The DNA for the CDR3 is TGTGCCAGCAGACCTAGCGGGGGGACCCAGGAGACCCAGTACTTC. It specifies CASRPSGGTQETQYF.

This clonotype was detected only a few times. Here the CDR3 DNA reads TGTGCCATCAGTGAGCCCGGGACAGGGGCGTACACCTTC. As protein: CAISEPGTGAYTF. The chain combines TRBV10-3 with TRBJ1-2, with TRBD1 matching 10 bases. The length of the CDR3 is 13 residues. J lost 11 bases, V lost 2 bases, and 5 bases had no gene match. Per germline, CDR1 ENHRY and CDR2 SYGVKD.

The chain links TRBV11-3 to TRBJ2-1, with D perhaps matching TRBD1 (6 bases). In germline, CDR1 is SGHNT, CDR2 YENEEA. The CDR3 runs to 17 residues. Trimming pared 5 bases from V and 8 bases from J, leaving 25 bases between. In DNA, the CDR3 is TGTGCCAGCAGCCCCTCCGATATTACAGGGTTTGAGGATGAGCAGTTCTTC. Residues: CASSPSDITGFEDEQFF.

The V call is TRBV9, the J call TRBJ1-1; D remains ambiguous. CDR1 SGDLS and CDR2 YYNGEE come from the germline V gene. The CDR3 loop spans 14 amino acids. Trimming stripped 0 bases from V and 6 bases from J, with 12 bases between. In nucleotides, the CDR3 is TGTGCCAGCAGCGTAGCTGTCGGGTTCTCTGAAGCTTTCTTT. Its protein is CASSVAVGFSEAFF.

J is TRBJ2-5 and V is TRBV27; D is possibly TRBD2 (6 bases). The CDR3 is 13 residues long. In germline, CDR1 is MNHEY, CDR2 SMNVEV (reference sequence). Trimming took 3 bases from V and 5 from J, leaving 10 bases between them. The CDR3 bases are TGTGCCAGCAGTTTGGAGGGTAGCGAGACCCAGTACTTC. As protein: CASSLEGSETQYF.

There are many counts of this clonotype. The chain carries TRBV7-7 and TRBJ2-3; D remains unclear. This CDR3 region has 15 residues. Germline loops: CDR1 SSHAT, CDR2 FNYEAQ (reference sequence). V shed 5 bases and J shed 0 bases, with 12 bases lying between them. In DNA form, the CDR3 reads TGTGCCAGCAGCCGGACGCCGACTAGCACAGATACGCAGTATTTT. Its translation: CASSRTPTSTDTQYF. Together with reference TRBV7-7 and TRBJ2-3, the CDR3 gives the full variable domain: GAGVSQSPRYKVTKRGQDVTLRCDPISSHATLYWYQQALGQGPEFLTYFNYEAQPDKSGLPSDRFSAERPEGSISTLTIQRTEQRDSAMYRCASSRTPTSTDTQYFGPGTRLTVL.

The sample holds a few counts of this clonotype. The V gene is TRBV19, the J gene TRBJ2-1, with 11 bases that match TRBD2. Germline trimming cut 6 bases from V and 0 bases from J; bases unmatched to any gene: 4. This CDR3 has 16 residues. Germline values: CDR1 LNHDA, CDR2 SQIVND (reference sequence). The CDR3 region is CASRILAGASYNEQFF. The CDR3 DNA sequence: TGTGCCAGTAGAATACTAGCGGGAGCCTCCTACAATGAGCAGTTCTTC.

V gene TRBV29-1 combines with J gene TRBJ2-7; TRBD1 might be the D (6 bases). CDR3 size: 12 residues. Germline V gene lookup returns CDR1 SQVTM and CDR2 ANQGSEA. Trimming took off 4 bases at V and 4 bases at J, with 11 bases between the two ends. The CDR3 coding sequence is TGCAGCGTTGCACAGGGTTTGTACGAGCAGTACTTC. This sequence encodes CSVAQGLYEQYF.

The chain recombines TRBV9 with TRBJ2-6; D call uncertain. The length of the CDR3 is 17 residues. Per germline, CDR1 SGDLS and CDR2 YYNGEE. Trimming removed 0 bases at V and 3 bases at J, with 13 bases between. The CDR3 spells CASSVDPLEGGANVLTF. For the CDR3, the DNA is TGTGCCAGCAGCGTAGACCCCCTAGAAGGTGGGGCCAACGTCCTGACTTTC.

This clonotype has a handful of counts. The V and J genes are TRBV28 and TRBJ2-7; D is uncertain. CDR3 length: 11 amino acids. The V and J ends lost 5 bases and 6 bases respectively, with 8 bases between them. CDR1 and CDR2 (germline): MDHEN, SYDVKM. The DNA for the CDR3 is TGTGCCAGCAGTCGTCCCCTCGAGCAGTACTTC. This translates into CASSRPLEQYF.

This chain connects TRBV9 to TRBJ2-7; 8 nucleotides line up with TRBD2. Trimming at V came to 0 bases and at J to 5 bases, leaving 7 bases not matched to a gene. The CDR3 has 15 residues. Per the germline V gene, CDR1 is SGDLS and CDR2 is YYNGEE. The DNA for the CDR3 is TGTGCCAGCAGCGTAGACGGGGGGGGCGGCGACGAGCAGTACTTC. Amino acids: CASSVDGGGGDEQYF.

The V and J genes are TRBV27 and TRBJ2-5; possibly TRBD1 or TRBD2 for D (5 bases each). This CDR3 is built from 15 residues. Trimming pared 2 bases from V and 4 bases from J, leaving 14 bases between. Germline CDR1 is MNHEY and CDR2 is SMNVEV (reference sequence). CDR3 bases: TGTGCCAGCAGTTTACCGGGACCCCCGCTAGAGACCCAGTACTTC. It yields the protein CASSLPGPPLETQYF.

The chain uses TRBV20-1 and TRBJ2-2, with a tentative D call TRBD1 (6 bases). Trimming cost V 5 bases and J 3 bases, with 7 bases left between them. This CDR3 has 12 residues. The germline V gene encodes CDR1 DFQATT and CDR2 SNEGSKA (reference sequence). This CDR3 reads CSARTDTGELFF. CDR3 DNA sequence: TGCAGTGCTCGGACAGACACCGGGGAGCTGTTTTTT.